This T cell receptor beta chain was found in a study of CD8+ T cells in alopecia areata. After isolation, RNA underwent reverse transcription to generate cDNA as the sequencing template. Only in-frame clones appear in the TCRdb table, and some are missing; sequencing was by immunoSEQ multiplex PCR. The data contain roughly 120,000 clones, around two fifths of them singletons. Losses at the gene ends were 4 bases for V and 0 bases for J; bases not matched to a gene: 5. CDR1 is SGHRS, CDR2 YFSETQ, per germline. There are 16 residues in the CDR3. Sorting of PBMCs yielded the CD4+ and CD8+ T cells. Sample: CD4+ T cells sorted from blood. The source of this sequence is a human donor with alopecia areata. The V and J genes are TRBV5-1 and TRBJ2-1, with 9 bases fitting TRBD2. The DNA of the CDR3 is TGCGCCAGCAGCCGGAGCGGGGGGAGCTCCTACAATGAGCAGTTCTTC. Translating it yields CASSRSGGSSYNEQFF.